One and the same sample provided the 6 T cell receptor beta chains below, sequenced in a study of T cell responses to AZD1222 COVID-19 vaccine. Clones were read by immunoSEQ multiplex PCR, and TCRdb kept only the in-frame ones, dropping some. The data contain some 97,000 clones, about 93% of them singletons. The sample was peripheral blood, taken on day 0 of AZD1222 vaccination. These receptors were collected from an adult in good health.

The J gene is TRBJ2-3, the V gene TRBV6-5; 12 bases agree with TRBD2. The V and J ends lost 6 bases and 4 bases, in that order; junction bases with no gene match: 5. The length of the CDR3 is 15 residues. Germline CDR1 reads MNHEY; CDR2 reads SVGAGI. CDR3 in amino acids: CASSLTSGSADTQYF. CDR3 in DNA: TGTGCCAGCAGCCTGACTAGCGGGAGTGCAGATACGCAGTATTTT.

The rearrangement uses TRBV9 and TRBJ1-1; possibly TRBD1 for D (5 bases). The CDR3 has 13 residues. Trimming removed 4 bases from V and 6 bases from J, with 13 bases in between. Germline V gene sequence: CDR1 SGDLS, CDR2 YYNGEE. The CDR3 DNA reads TGTGCCAGCAGCCCGAGTGGAGGGGCTGAAGCTTTCTTT. It specifies CASSPSGGAEAFF.

The chain links TRBV12-3 or TRBV12-4 to TRBJ1-6, with a tentative D call TRBD1 (6 bases). This CDR3 comprises 13 residues. The germline V and J ends were trimmed by 4 bases and 14 bases, with 15 bases remaining between them. CDR3 loop: CASSSTGISTLHF. The CDR3 bases are TGTGCCAGCAGTTCCACAGGGATCTCGACCCTCCACTTT.

This CDR3 reads CGIRFGANVLTF. The DNA of the CDR3 is TGTGGAATAAGGTTCGGGGCCAACGTCCTGACTTTC. This chain joins TRBV7-9 and TRBJ2-6; D uncertain. There are 12 residues in the CDR3. The germline V gene encodes CDR1 SEHNR and CDR2 FQNEAQ (reference sequence).

V usage is TRBV9 and J usage is TRBJ2-5; D remains ambiguous. This CDR3 contains 15 residues. Trimming stripped 0 bases from V and 5 bases from J, with 14 bases between. Germline V gene lookup returns CDR1 SGDLS and CDR2 YYNGEE. The CDR3 nucleotides are TGTGCCAGCAGCGTAGGGGCACTCAAAACGGAGACCCAGTACTTC. Its protein product is CASSVGALKTETQYF. The full variable domain, in which reference TRBV9 and TRBJ2-5 provide the parts outside the CDR3, is DSGVTQTPKHLITATGQRVTLRCSPRSGDLSVYWYQQSLDQGLQFLIQYYNGEERAKGNILERFSAQQFPDLHSELNLSSLELGDSALYFCASSVGALKTETQYFGPGTRLLVL.

This sequence joins TRBV4-1 and TRBJ2-2; 7 bases fit TRBD2. CDR3 size: 16 residues. V trimming: 3 bases; J trimming: 1 base; junction bases outside the gene matches: 5. Germline values: CDR1 MGHRA, CDR2 YSYEKL. The CDR3 region has the DNA TGCGCCAGCAGCCATAAAGCGGGACTGAACACCGGGGAGCTGTTTTTT. Translating gives CASSHKAGLNTGELFF.